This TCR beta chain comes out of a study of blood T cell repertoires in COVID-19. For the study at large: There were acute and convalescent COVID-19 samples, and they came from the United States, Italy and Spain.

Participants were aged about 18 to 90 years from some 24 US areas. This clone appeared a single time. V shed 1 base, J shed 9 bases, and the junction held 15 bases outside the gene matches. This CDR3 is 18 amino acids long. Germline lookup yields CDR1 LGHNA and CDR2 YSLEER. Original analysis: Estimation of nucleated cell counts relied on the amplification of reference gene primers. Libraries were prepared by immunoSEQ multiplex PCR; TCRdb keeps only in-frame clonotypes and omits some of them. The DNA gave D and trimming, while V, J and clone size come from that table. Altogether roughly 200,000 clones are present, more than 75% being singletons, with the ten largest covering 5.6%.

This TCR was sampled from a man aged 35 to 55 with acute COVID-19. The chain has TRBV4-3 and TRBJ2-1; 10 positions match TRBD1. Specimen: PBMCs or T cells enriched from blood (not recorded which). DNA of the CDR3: TGCGCCAGCAGCCAAGCGAGCCGTCTCGGGACAGGGGTGGCTGAGCAGTTCTTC. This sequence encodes CASSQASRLGTGVAEQFF.